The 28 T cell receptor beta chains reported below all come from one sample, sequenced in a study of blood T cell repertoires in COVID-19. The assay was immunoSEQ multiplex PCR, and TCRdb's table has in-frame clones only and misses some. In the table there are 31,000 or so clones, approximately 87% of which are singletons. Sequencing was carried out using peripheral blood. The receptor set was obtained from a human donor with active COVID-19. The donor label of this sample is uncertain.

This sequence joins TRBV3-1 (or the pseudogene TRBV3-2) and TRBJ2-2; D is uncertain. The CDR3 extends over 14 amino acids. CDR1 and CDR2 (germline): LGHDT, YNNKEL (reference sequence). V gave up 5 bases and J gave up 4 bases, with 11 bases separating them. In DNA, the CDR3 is TGTGCCAGCAGCTATCAATTCGGCACCGGGGAGCTGTTTTTT. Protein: CASSYQFGTGELFF.

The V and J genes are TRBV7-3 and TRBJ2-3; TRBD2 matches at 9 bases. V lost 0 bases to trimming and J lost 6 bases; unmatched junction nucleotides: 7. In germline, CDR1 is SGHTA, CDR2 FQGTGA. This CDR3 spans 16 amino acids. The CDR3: CASSLTPGAGGDTQYF. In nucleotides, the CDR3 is TGTGCCAGCAGCTTAACCCCGGGTGCGGGAGGGGATACGCAGTATTTT.

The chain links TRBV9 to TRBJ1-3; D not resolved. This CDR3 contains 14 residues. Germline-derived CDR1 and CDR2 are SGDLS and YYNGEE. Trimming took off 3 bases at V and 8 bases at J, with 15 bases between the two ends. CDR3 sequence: CASSAHVFLDTIYF. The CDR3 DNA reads TGTGCCAGCAGCGCCCACGTTTTTCTAGACACCATATATTTT.

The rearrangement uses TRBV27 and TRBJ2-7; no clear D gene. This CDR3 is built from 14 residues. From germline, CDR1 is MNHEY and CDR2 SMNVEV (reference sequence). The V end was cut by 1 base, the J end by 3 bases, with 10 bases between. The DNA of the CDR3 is TGTGCCAGCAGTTTATACCCGGAGAGCTACGAGCAGTACTTC. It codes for CASSLYPESYEQYF.

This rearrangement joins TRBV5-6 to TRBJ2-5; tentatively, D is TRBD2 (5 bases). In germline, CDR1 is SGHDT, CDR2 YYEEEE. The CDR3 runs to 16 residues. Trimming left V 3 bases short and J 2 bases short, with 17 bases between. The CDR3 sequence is CASSSGSSRIQETQYF. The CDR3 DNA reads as TGTGCCAGCAGCTCGGGGTCCTCGAGAATACAAGAGACCCAGTACTTC.

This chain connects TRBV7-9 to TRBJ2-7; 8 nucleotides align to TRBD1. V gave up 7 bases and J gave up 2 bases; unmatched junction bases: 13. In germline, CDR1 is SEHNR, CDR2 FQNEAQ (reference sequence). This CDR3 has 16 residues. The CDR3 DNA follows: TGTGCCAGCACCAAGGTTGCGGGACAGGATACCTACGAGCAGTACTTC. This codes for CASTKVAGQDTYEQYF.

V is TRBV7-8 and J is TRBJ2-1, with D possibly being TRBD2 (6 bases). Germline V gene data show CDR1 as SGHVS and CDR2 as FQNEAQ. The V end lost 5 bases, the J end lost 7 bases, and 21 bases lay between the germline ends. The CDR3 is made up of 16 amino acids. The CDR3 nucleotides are TGTGCCAGCAGCCCCCCTGGCGGGGACCAGAAAAATGAGCAGTTCTTC. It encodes CASSPPGGDQKNEQFF.

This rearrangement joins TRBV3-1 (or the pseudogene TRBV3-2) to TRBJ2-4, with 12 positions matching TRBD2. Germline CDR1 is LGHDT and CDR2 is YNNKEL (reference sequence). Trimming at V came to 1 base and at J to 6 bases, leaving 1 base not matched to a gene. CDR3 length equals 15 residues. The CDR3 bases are TGTGCCAGCAGCCAAGGACTAGCGGGAGCAAACATTCAGTACTTC. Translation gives CASSQGLAGANIQYF.

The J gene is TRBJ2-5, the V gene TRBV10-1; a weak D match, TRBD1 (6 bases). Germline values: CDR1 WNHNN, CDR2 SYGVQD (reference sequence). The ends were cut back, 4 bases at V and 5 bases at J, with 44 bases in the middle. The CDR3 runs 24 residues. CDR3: CASSAEGCNLRTGMVPKAWETQYF. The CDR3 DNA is TGCGCCAGCAGTGCCGAAGGATGCAATCTCCGAACAGGGATGGTTCCAAAAGCCTGGGAGACCCAGTACTTC.

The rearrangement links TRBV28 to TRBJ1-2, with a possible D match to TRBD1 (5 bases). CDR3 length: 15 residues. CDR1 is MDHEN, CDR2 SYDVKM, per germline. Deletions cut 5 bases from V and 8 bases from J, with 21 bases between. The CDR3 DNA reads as TGTGCCAGCAGTCCCGGCGGTCTGGCAGGGCAAGGCTACACCTTC. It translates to CASSPGGLAGQGYTF.

The CDR3, as DNA: TGCAGCGTCTCCACTCGGGGTATGGATGAGCAGTTCTTC. Residues: CSVSTRGMDEQFF. The chain links TRBV29-1 to TRBJ2-1; perhaps TRBD2 as D (5 bases). Trimming stripped 6 bases from V and 8 bases from J, with 17 bases between. The CDR3 spans 13 residues. Germline CDR1 and CDR2: SQVTM and ANQGSEA.

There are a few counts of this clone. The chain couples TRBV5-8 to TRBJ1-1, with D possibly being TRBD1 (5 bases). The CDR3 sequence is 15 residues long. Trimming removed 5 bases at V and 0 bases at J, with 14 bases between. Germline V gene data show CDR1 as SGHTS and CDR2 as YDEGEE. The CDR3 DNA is TGTGCCAGCAGTCAAGGGGTCCCAATGAACACTGAAGCTTTCTTT. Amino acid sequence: CASSQGVPMNTEAFF.

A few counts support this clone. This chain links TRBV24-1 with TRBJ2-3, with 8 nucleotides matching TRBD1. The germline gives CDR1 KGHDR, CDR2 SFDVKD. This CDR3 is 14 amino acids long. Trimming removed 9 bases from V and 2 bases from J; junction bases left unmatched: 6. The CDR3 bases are TGTGCCACCCAAGGACAGGGCGACACAGATACGCAGTATTTT. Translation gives CATQGQGDTDTQYF.

DNA of the CDR3: TGTGCCAGCAGCTTATCGGGGGGGCGCAATCAGCCCCAGCATTTT. Amino acids: CASSLSGGRNQPQHF. This chain connects TRBV5-8 to TRBJ1-5; TRBD1 might be the D (6 bases). V lost 2 bases and J lost 2, with 11 bases in between. The germline V gene has CDR1 SGHTS and CDR2 YDEGEE. The CDR3 has 15 amino acids.

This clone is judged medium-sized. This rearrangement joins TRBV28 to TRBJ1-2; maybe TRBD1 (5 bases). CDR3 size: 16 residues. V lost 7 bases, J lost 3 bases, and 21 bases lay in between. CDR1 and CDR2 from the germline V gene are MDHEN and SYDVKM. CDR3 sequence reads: CASKTMTSGGYYGYTF. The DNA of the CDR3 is TGTGCCAGCAAAACGATGACGTCGGGGGGGTACTATGGCTACACCTTC.

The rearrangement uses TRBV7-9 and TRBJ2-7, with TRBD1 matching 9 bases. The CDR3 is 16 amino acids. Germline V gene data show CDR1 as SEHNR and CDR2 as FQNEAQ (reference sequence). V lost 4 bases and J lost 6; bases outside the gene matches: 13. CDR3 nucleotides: TGTGCCAGCAGCTCCCTTGGGACAGGGTCCCCTCGCGAGCAGTACTTC. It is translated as CASSSLGTGSPREQYF. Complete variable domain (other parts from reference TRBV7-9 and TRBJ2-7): DTGVSQNPRHKITKRGQNVTFRCDPISEHNRLYWYRQTLGQGPEFLTYFQNEAQLEKSRLLSDRFSAERPKGSFSTLEIQRTEQGDSAMYLCASSSLGTGSPREQYFGPGTRLTVT.

In DNA form, the CDR3 reads TGCGCCAGCAGCCGAGACCCGGGACAGGGGGTGATGAAGGAGCAGTACTTC. This gives the protein CASSRDPGQGVMKEQYF. The genes are TRBV4-1 and TRBJ2-7; 11 bases match TRBD1. Germline assignment: CDR1 MGHRA and CDR2 YSYEKL. After removal of 4 bases from V and 7 bases from J, the junction contained 15 bases not matched to a gene. CDR3 size: 17 residues.

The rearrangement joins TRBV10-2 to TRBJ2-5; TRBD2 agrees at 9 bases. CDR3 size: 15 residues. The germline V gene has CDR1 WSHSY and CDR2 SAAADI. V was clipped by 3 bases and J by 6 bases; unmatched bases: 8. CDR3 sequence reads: CASSDGAGGQKTQYF. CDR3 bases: TGCGCCAGCAGTGACGGGGCGGGGGGGCAGAAGACCCAGTACTTC.

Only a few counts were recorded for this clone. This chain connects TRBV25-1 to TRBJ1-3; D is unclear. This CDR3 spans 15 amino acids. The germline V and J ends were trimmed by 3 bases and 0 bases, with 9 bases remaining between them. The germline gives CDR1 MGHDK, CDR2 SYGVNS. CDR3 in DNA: TGTGCCAGCAGTGATTCTCGGGTCTCTGGAAACACCATATATTTT. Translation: CASSDSRVSGNTIYF.

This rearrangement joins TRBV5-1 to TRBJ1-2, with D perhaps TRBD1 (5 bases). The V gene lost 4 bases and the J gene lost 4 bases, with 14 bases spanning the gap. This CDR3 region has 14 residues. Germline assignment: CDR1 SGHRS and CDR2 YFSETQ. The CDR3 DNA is TGCGCCAGCAGCCGGGGGGATAGCCTCTATGGCTACACCTTC. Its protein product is CASSRGDSLYGYTF.

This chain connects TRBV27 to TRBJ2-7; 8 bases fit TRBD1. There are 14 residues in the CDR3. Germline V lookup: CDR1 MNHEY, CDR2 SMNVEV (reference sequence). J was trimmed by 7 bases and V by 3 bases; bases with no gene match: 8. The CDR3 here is CASSFTGTGLEQYF. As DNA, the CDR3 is TGTGCCAGCAGTTTCACCGGGACAGGATTAGAGCAGTACTTC.

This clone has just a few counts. CDR3 amino acids: CASSFDSYGYTF. In DNA form, the CDR3 reads TGTGCCAGCAGTTTCGACAGCTATGGCTACACCTTC. V usage is TRBV6-5 and J usage is TRBJ1-2; tentatively, D is TRBD1 (5 bases). Germline V gene sequence: CDR1 MNHEY, CDR2 SVGAGI. The CDR3 extends over 12 amino acids. Between the trimmed V and J ends, which lost 4 bases and 4 bases, there was a span of 7 bases.

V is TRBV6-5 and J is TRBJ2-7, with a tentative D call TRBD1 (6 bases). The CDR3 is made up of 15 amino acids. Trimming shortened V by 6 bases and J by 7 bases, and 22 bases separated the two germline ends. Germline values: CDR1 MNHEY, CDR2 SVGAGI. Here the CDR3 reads CASSSTRTALLEQYF. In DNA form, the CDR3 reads TGTGCCAGCAGCTCAACCCGGACAGCGCTTTTGGAGCAGTACTTC.

The CDR3 region has the DNA TGTGCCAGCAGCACCCGGACAGGTGAAACTGAAGCTTTCTTT. Translating gives CASSTRTGETEAFF. The chain joins TRBV7-9 to TRBJ1-1; 7 nucleotides align to TRBD1. After removal of 5 bases from V and 5 bases from J, the junction contained 8 bases not matched to a gene. The V gene's germline CDR1 is SEHNR and CDR2 FQNEAQ (reference sequence). The CDR3 is 14 amino acids.

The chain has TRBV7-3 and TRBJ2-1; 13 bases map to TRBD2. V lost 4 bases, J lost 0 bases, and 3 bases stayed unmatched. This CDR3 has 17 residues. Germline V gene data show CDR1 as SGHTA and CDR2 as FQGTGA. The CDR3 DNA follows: TGTGCCAGCAGCTCGAGGACTAGCGGGAGCTCCTACAATGAGCAGTTCTTC. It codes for CASSSRTSGSSYNEQFF.

CDR3 sequence: CAISTSTDTQYF. The CDR3 nucleotides are TGTGCCATCAGTACTAGCACAGATACGCAGTATTTT. J is TRBJ2-3 and V is TRBV10-3; D is unresolved. Trimming left V 5 bases short and J 0 bases short, with 3 bases between. The CDR3 extends over 12 amino acids. Germline V CDR1 and CDR2: ENHRY, SYGVKD.

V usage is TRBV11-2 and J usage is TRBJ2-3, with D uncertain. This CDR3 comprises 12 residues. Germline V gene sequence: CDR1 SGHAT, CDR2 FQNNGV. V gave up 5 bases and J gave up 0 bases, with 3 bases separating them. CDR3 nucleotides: TGTGCCAGCAGCCCAAGCACAGATACGCAGTATTTT. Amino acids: CASSPSTDTQYF.

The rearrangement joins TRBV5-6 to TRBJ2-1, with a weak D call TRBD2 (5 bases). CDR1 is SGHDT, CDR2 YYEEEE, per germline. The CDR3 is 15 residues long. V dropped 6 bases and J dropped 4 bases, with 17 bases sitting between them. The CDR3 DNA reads TGTGCCAGCACCGTATGGAGGCACGTTTACAATGAGCAGTTCTTC. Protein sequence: CASTVWRHVYNEQFF.